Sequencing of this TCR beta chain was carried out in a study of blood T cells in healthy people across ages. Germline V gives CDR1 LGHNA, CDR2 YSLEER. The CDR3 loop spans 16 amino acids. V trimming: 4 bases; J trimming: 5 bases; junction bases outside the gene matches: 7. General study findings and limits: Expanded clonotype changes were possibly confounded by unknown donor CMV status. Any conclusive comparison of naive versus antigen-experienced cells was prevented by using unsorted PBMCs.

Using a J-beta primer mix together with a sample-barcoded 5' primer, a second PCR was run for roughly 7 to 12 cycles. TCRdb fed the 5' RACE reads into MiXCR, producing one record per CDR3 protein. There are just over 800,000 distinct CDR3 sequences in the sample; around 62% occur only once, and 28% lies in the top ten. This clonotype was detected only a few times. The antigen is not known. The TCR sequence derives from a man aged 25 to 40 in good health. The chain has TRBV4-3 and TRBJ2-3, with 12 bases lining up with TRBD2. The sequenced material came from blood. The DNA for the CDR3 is TGCGCCAGCAGCCTCTCTAGCGGGGGGGCAGGAGATACGCAGTATTTT. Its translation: CASSLSSGGAGDTQYF.